This T cell receptor (beta chain) was sequenced during a study of shared clonotypes between healthy human individuals (dated by TCRdb to about 2020). Regarding the complete study: A few men and two women, aged 18 to 49 years, made up the cohort. Between about 0.8 and 9 billion PBMCs per donor were obtained by leukapheresis. To estimate repertoire size and how much clonotypes are shared between individuals, the study performed deep sequencing of blood TCR repertoires from 4 to 6 healthy adults. To increase sequencing depth and limit assay-specific biases, TCR repertoire library preparation and sequencing were carried out by different laboratories using diverse techniques. Study-wide findings and limitations: The genetic and exposure-history diversity represented was limited by the small number of donors. Sampling was restricted to blood, and TCR repertoires in tissues likely differ from the TCR repertoires found in blood. Pairwise subsampling led to the expectation that sequencing depth would affect the degree of clonotype sharing among donors.

This clone was counted only a few times. Its antigen is unknown. No much larger clonotype is one base removed from it; base qualities were not supplied. Healthy HIV-negative adults with no recently reported acute infections or vaccinations were included as donors. Only Caucasian adults living in Nashville, Tennessee, USA were represented among the donors. For unsorted samples, some 90 million PBMCs were counted and genomic DNA was extracted with the QIAamp DNA Blood Mini kit. After blood collection by leukapheresis, PBMCs were isolated using Ficoll-Histopaque density gradient centrifugation and then cryopreserved in the vapor phase of liquid nitrogen. TCR CDR3 regions were amplified from genomic DNA by multiplex PCR using the deep immunoSEQ assay. For each cell subset, the extracted genomic DNA was distributed evenly across all wells of several immunoSEQ 96-well plates, and each plate served as one replicate. Each replicate PCR for unsorted PBMC received about 0.3 ug genomic DNA, equal to about 30,000 T cell genomes. Genomic DNA from unsorted PBMC was sequenced over ten immunoSEQ deep assay plates. Purified libraries were measured with a Qubit 3.0 fluorometer, size-checked on a Bioanalyzer 2100, and measured again with the KAPA Library Quantification kit. Every immunoSEQ 96-well plate was sequenced on a dedicated single-read 150-cycle Illumina NextSeq 550 flow cell. From the authors' description of their analysis: The immunoSEQ output contained only junctional sequences without quality scores, so filtering could not match that applied to full-length reads. Sequences were annotated with PyIR, a Python wrapper for IgBLAST v1.9, using IMGT germline references to assign V/J genes and CDR3. Reads were filtered out if the reads had weak V/J assignments (E-value above 1e-6), no CDR3, stop codons, out-of-frame junctions, or ambiguous translated residues. V3J clonotypes were defined as sequences sharing an identical inferred V gene, J gene, and CDR3 amino acid sequence. Percentage overlap between repertoires was computed as shared unique clonotypes divided by the size of the smaller repertoire. RTK rarefaction, the Chao1 estimator, and Recon v2.1 estimates of unobserved clonotypes were used to assess repertoire richness. What TCRdb holds here is the immuneACCESS table cut down to in-frame rearrangements. Part of the clones is not present; checked against another copy, under half of the missing clones reflect an unresolved V gene, and the others are unexplained. Clone size and the V and J calls come from that table; the DNA yielded D and trimming. The sample yields about 480,000 clones; roughly 79% were counted once. The top ten clonotypes cover roughly an eighth of the sample.

Measured from the cysteine to the phenylalanine, the CDR3 is 13 residues long. Only CDR3 DNA remains: 39 bases, in frame from the first base. V is cut back by 4 bases and J by 6 bases, with 5 bases in the junction unmatched. CDR1 and CDR2 (SGHNT, YYREEE) derive from the germline V gene (reference sequence). Material: PBMCs. The chain is made from TRBV5-4 and TRBJ2-3; TRBD1 fits 7 bases in the junction. This clonotype originated in a woman aged 40-49 years in good health. Some clones in this sample may be carry-over from other donors' samples. The CDR3 protein is CASSERTGDTQYF. DNA sequence: TGTGCCAGCAGCGAAAGGACAGGCGATACGCAGTATTTT.